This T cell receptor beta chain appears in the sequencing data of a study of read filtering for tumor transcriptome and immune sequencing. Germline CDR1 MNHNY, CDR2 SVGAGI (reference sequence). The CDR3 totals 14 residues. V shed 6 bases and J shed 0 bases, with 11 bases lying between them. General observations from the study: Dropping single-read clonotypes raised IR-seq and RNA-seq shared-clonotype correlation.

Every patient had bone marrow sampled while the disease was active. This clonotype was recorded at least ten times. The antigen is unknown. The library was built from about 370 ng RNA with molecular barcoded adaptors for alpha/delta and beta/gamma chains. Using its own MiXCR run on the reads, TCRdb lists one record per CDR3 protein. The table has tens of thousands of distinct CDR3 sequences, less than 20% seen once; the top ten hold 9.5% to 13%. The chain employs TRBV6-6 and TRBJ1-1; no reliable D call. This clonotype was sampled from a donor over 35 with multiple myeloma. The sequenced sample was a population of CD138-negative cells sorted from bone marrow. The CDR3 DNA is TGTGCCAGCAGAGTCGGACGGATGAACACTGAAGCTTTCTTT. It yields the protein CASRVGRMNTEAFF.